Sequencing of this T cell receptor beta chain was carried out in a study of cytomegalovirus exposure and HLA in healthy donors. Comments on this clone: Its antigen is as yet unknown.

PCR involved 60 Vbeta and 13 Jbeta primers. The assay was immunoSEQ multiplex PCR, and TCRdb's table has in-frame clones only and misses some. This sample contains around 160,000 clones. Germline V gene sequence: CDR1 LNHDA, CDR2 SQIVND (reference sequence). The CDR3 spans 16 residues. The germline V and J ends were trimmed by 3 bases and 3 bases, with 15 bases remaining between them. Findings and caveats of the study: Highest at DRB1 and lowest at HLA-C, TCR association rates differed among HLA loci in a later analysis. An observed cluster of highly shared sequence variants was recorded as a likely sequencing artifact. In a later analysis, CMV-associated beta chains were mostly HLA-associated, it appeared.

The chain recombines TRBV19 with TRBJ2-1, with D possibly TRBD2 on 6 matching bases. Sequencing was done on a sample of PBMCs. The origin of this receptor is a woman in her 50s in good health and CMV-seronegative. The CDR3 bases are TGTGCCAGTAGTATCGATCGGGGGAACGTCTACAATGAGCAGTTCTTC. Translated, it gives CASSIDRGNVYNEQFF.